Shown below are 23 T cell receptor beta chains from a single sample sequenced in a study of cytomegalovirus exposure and HLA in healthy donors. 13 Jbeta primers and 60 Vbeta primers were used for the PCR. Data came from immunoSEQ multiplex PCR; TCRdb stores just in-frame clones and leaves some out. The sample includes roughly 130,000 clones, 60% to 75% seen only once; the top ten take under 6.5%. The sample was PBMCs. The receptor source for this set is a woman aged 45-60 years in good health and CMV-seropositive.

This clone was seen more than once but under ten times. The chain carries TRBV7-2 and TRBJ2-3; TRBD2 matches 8 bases. This CDR3 region has 15 residues. The ends lost 3 bases at V and 2 bases at J; junction bases unmatched: 4. CDR1 is SGHTA and CDR2 is FQGNSA in the germline V gene. CDR3 sequence (DNA): TGTGCCAGCAGCTTTAGCGGGGCTGACACAGATACGCAGTATTTT. This sequence encodes CASSFSGADTDTQYF. Full variable domain (remainder filled in from reference TRBV7-2 and TRBJ2-3): GAGVSQSPSNKVTEKGKDVELRCDPISGHTALYWYRQSLGQGLEFLIYFQGNSAPDKSGLPSDRFSAERTGGSVSTLTIQRTQQEDSAVYLCASSFSGADTDTQYFGPGTRLTVL.

V is TRBV5-8 and J is TRBJ1-3; no firm D call. The V and J ends lost 9 bases and 1 base respectively, with 20 bases between them. The germline V gene encodes CDR1 SGHTS and CDR2 YDEGEE. The CDR3 loop spans 16 amino acids. The CDR3 here is CATHGGISSSGNTIYF. The DNA of the CDR3 is TGTGCCACCCACGGAGGGATAAGTTCGTCTGGAAACACCATATATTTT.

The chain employs TRBV11-2 and TRBJ2-3; no firm D call. V was clipped by 5 bases and J by 1 base, with 19 bases between them. The CDR3 is 17 residues long. The germline V gene has CDR1 SGHAT and CDR2 FQNNGV. CDR3 nucleotides: TGTGCCAGCAGCCCCCGTCCCCTCCTAGGAGGCACAGATACGCAGTATTTT. Residues: CASSPRPLLGGTDTQYF.

This clone is a singleton in its sample. The chain recombines TRBV2 with TRBJ1-5; 7 nucleotides match TRBD1. V was clipped by 4 bases and J by 3 bases; unmatched bases: 3. This CDR3 is built from 14 residues. From germline, CDR1 is SNHLY and CDR2 FYNNEI. CDR3 bases: TGTGCCAGCAGTGGTGGACAGGTCAATCAGCCCCAGCATTTT. It specifies CASSGGQVNQPQHF.

J is TRBJ2-2 and V is TRBV5-6; TRBD2 matches at 14 bases. Trimming at V came to 6 bases and at J to 3 bases, leaving 4 bases not matched to a gene. The CDR3 contains 16 residues. Germline-derived CDR1 and CDR2 are SGHDT and YYEEEE. CDR3 sequence reads: CASTRTSGGHTGELFF. The CDR3 bases are TGTGCCAGCACCCGGACTAGCGGGGGGCACACCGGGGAGCTGTTTTTT. Filled out from reference TRBV5-6 and TRBJ2-2, the complete variable domain reads DAGVTQSPTHLIKTRGQQVTLRCSPKSGHDTVSWYQQALGQGPQFIFQYYEEEERQRGNFPDRFSGHQFPNYSSELNVNALLLGDSALYLCASTRTSGGHTGELFFGEGSRLTVL.

The gene calls are TRBV19 and TRBJ2-2, with a tentative D call TRBD1 (5 bases). Germline V gives CDR1 LNHDA, CDR2 SQIVND (reference sequence). The CDR3 contains 13 residues. The V end lost 8 bases, the J end lost 2 bases, and 9 bases lay between the germline ends. CDR3 in DNA: TGTGCCAGTGGGGCAGCAAACACCGGGGAGCTGTTTTTT. Residues: CASGAANTGELFF.

V usage is TRBV5-4 and J usage is TRBJ1-1; D gene ambiguous. The germline V gene encodes CDR1 SGHNT and CDR2 YYREEE (reference sequence). V was shortened by 2 bases and J by 1 base, with 6 bases between the two germline ends. This CDR3 comprises 13 residues. CDR3 protein: CASSFAGNTEAFF. In DNA form, the CDR3 reads TGTGCCAGCAGCTTTGCAGGGAACACTGAAGCTTTCTTT.

This clone was observed a few times. The chain is built from TRBV5-6 and TRBJ2-5, with D hard to call. V dropped 2 bases and J dropped 11 bases, with 19 bases sitting between them. The CDR3 is 14 residues long. Germline-derived CDR1 and CDR2 are SGHDT and YYEEEE. The CDR3 loop is CASSFGPGYDEQYF. The DNA for the CDR3 is TGTGCCAGCAGCTTTGGTCCCGGGTATGATGAGCAGTACTTC.

This clone occurred once. V usage is TRBV29-1 and J usage is TRBJ1-3; D not resolved. V was trimmed by 6 bases and J by 4 bases, leaving 10 bases between them. The CDR3 runs to 12 residues. Germline lookup yields CDR1 SQVTM and CDR2 ANQGSEA. The CDR3 bases are TGCAGCGTCACTGATTTCGGAAACACCATATATTTT. This gives the protein CSVTDFGNTIYF.

The chain carries TRBV9 and TRBJ2-2, with a possible D match to TRBD2 (7 bases). The V gene's germline CDR1 is SGDLS and CDR2 YYNGEE. This CDR3 spans 15 amino acids. Trimming pared 0 bases from V and 6 bases from J, leaving 12 bases between. CDR3 in DNA: TGTGCCAGCAGCGTAGTAGGGGGGGGACCCGGGGAGCTGTTTTTT. This sequence encodes CASSVVGGGPGELFF.

The V and J genes are TRBV10-1 and TRBJ1-6; D possibly corresponds to TRBD1 (6 bases). V dropped 6 bases and J dropped 6 bases, with 15 bases sitting between them. The CDR3 loop spans 15 amino acids. Germline V gives CDR1 WNHNN, CDR2 SYGVQD (reference sequence). For the CDR3, the DNA is TGCGCCAGCAGCCAGGACGGACAGCCTAATTCACCCCTCCACTTT. It encodes CASSQDGQPNSPLHF.

V and J are TRBV5-6 and TRBJ2-3; TRBD2 might be the D (5 bases). The CDR3 has 15 amino acids. From germline, CDR1 is SGHDT and CDR2 YYEEEE. Trimming left V 0 bases short and J 2 bases short, with 10 bases between. This CDR3 reads CASSLGLAPTDTQYF. CDR3 in DNA: TGTGCCAGCAGCTTGGGGCTAGCACCCACAGATACGCAGTATTTT.

The chain joins TRBV5-4 to TRBJ2-7; D is possibly TRBD2 (6 bases). The V gene's germline CDR1 is SGHNT and CDR2 YYREEE (reference sequence). The CDR3 consists of 14 residues. V was shortened by 0 bases and J by 5 bases, with 12 bases between the two germline ends. CDR3: CASSLGRGSNEQYF. The CDR3 DNA sequence: TGTGCCAGCAGCTTGGGCCGGGGGAGCAACGAGCAGTACTTC.

The V and J genes are TRBV5-6 and TRBJ2-7, with 7 bases matching TRBD2. Germline trimming cut 4 bases from V and 7 bases from J; bases unmatched to any gene: 8. Per the germline V gene, CDR1 is SGHDT and CDR2 is YYEEEE. This CDR3 is built from 13 residues. CDR3 residues: CASSPGGGREQYF. The CDR3 nucleotides are TGTGCCAGCAGCCCGGGCGGGGGTCGGGAGCAGTACTTC. The full variable domain, in which reference TRBV5-6 and TRBJ2-7 provide the parts outside the CDR3, is DAGVTQSPTHLIKTRGQQVTLRCSPKSGHDTVSWYQQALGQGPQFIFQYYEEEERQRGNFPDRFSGHQFPNYSSELNVNALLLGDSALYLCASSPGGGREQYFGPGTRLTVT.

A few counts support this clone. This chain joins TRBV19 and TRBJ1-2; no clear D. Trimming left V 8 bases short and J 3 bases short, with 7 bases between. CDR1 is LNHDA and CDR2 is SQIVND in the germline V gene (reference sequence). The CDR3 has 11 amino acids. The DNA of the CDR3 is TGTGCCAGTTGGGCCGACTATGGCTACACCTTC. This gives the protein CASWADYGYTF.

This clone was picked up a small number of times. This chain connects TRBV27 to TRBJ2-7, with a possible D match to TRBD2 (5 bases). Germline V gives CDR1 MNHEY, CDR2 SMNVEV (reference sequence). The germline V and J ends were trimmed by 5 bases and 6 bases, with 17 bases remaining between them. The CDR3 loop spans 14 amino acids. The CDR3 is CASSQYTGKGEQYF. The CDR3 bases are TGTGCCAGCAGTCAATACACGGGGAAAGGCGAGCAGTACTTC.

J is TRBJ1-1 and V is TRBV9, with D perhaps TRBD1 (5 bases). Trimming stripped 2 bases from V and 4 bases from J, with 12 bases between. The CDR3 has 14 amino acids. CDR1 SGDLS and CDR2 YYNGEE come from the germline V gene. In DNA, the CDR3 is TGTGCCAGCAGCGTTCGTGGGGCGAGCACTGAAGCTTTCTTT. Amino acid sequence: CASSVRGASTEAFF.

The chain recombines TRBV4-2 with TRBJ1-3; 9 nucleotides line up with TRBD1. From germline, CDR1 is LGHNA and CDR2 YNFKEQ. CDR3 length: 16 amino acids. J gave up 5 bases and V 4 bases, and 9 bases lay outside the gene matches. The CDR3 bases are TGTGCCAGCAGCCCGACAGGGGGAGGTCGGAGAAACACCATATATTTT. It encodes CASSPTGGGRRNTIYF.

The V gene is TRBV7-8, the J gene TRBJ2-3; possibly TRBD1 for D (6 bases). Germline V gene data show CDR1 as SGHVS and CDR2 as FQNEAQ. This CDR3 region has 13 residues. V lost 5 bases and J lost 9, with 15 bases in between. CDR3 region: CASSPNRVGTQYF. The CDR3 DNA follows: TGTGCCAGCAGCCCAAACAGGGTAGGGACGCAGTATTTT.

The sample holds one count of this clone. The chain employs TRBV15 and TRBJ1-4; no reliable D call. CDR1 LNHNV and CDR2 YYDKDF come from the germline V gene (reference sequence). The CDR3 has 15 amino acids. Trimming stripped 0 bases from V and 4 bases from J, with 9 bases between. Here the CDR3 DNA reads TGTGCCACCAGCAGAGACGGGATCCTTAATGAAAAACTGTTTTTT. As protein: CATSRDGILNEKLFF.

This chain connects TRBV5-6 to TRBJ2-7; D is possibly TRBD2 (6 bases). Germline V gene lookup returns CDR1 SGHDT and CDR2 YYEEEE. The CDR3 has 15 residues. V was pared by 0 bases and J by 3 bases, with 13 bases between. As DNA, the CDR3 is TGTGCCAGCAGCTTGGCGTACGGACTAAGCTACGAGCAGTACTTC. Its protein is CASSLAYGLSYEQYF.

Comments on this clone: One end of the junction does not line up with germline, which may come from a read error. This sequence joins TRBV29-1 and TRBJ1-2; perhaps TRBD1 as D (5 bases). Germline V CDR1 and CDR2: SQVTM, ANQGSEA. There are 13 residues in the CDR3. This CDR3 is CSVEGGSYYGYPF. The CDR3 DNA follows: TGCAGCGTTGAAGGGGGCAGCTACTATGGCTACCCCTTC.

The chain combines TRBV6-6 with TRBJ2-3; 9 bases are shared with TRBD1. CDR3 length equals 15 residues. Germline trimming cut 5 bases from V and 4 bases from J; bases unmatched to any gene: 7. The germline CDR1 and CDR2 sequences are MNHNY and SVGAGI (reference sequence). This CDR3 is CASSANRGRADTQYF. The CDR3 DNA follows: TGTGCCAGCAGTGCCAACAGGGGGCGCGCAGATACGCAGTATTTT.